The 11 T cell receptor beta chains listed next were all sequenced from one sample in a study of blood T cell repertoires in COVID-19. Clones were read by immunoSEQ multiplex PCR, and TCRdb kept only the in-frame ones, dropping some. The sample has 28,000 or so clones; about 90% are singletons. Sequenced input: peripheral blood. The receptors here all came from a woman between 45 and 60 years old with active COVID-19.

The chain employs TRBV21-1 and TRBJ1-4; the table assigns TRBD1, which was not confirmed against the DNA. TRBV21-1 is reported as a pseudogene. The CDR3 sequence is 18 residues long. CDR3 residues: CASSNDWDRGRSNEKLFF. CDR3 nucleotides: TGTGCCAGCAGCAACGATTGGGACAGGGGGCGAAGTAATGAAAAACTGTTTTTT.

The chain is built from TRBV7-3 and TRBJ2-5, with D tentatively TRBD2 (6 bases). V gave up 5 bases and J gave up 2 bases, with 18 bases separating them. The germline gives CDR1 SGHTA, CDR2 FQGTGA. The CDR3 spans 16 residues. In DNA, the CDR3 is TGTGCCAGCAGCCAGGGTGGGGGAGGAAAGCAAGAGACCCAGTACTTC. Its translation is CASSQGGGGKQETQYF.

This clone was detected a few times. The genes are TRBV4-1 and TRBJ2-7; 11 positions match TRBD2. Germline V gives CDR1 MGHRA, CDR2 YSYEKL. CDR3 length equals 21 residues. The junction had 20 bases not matched to a gene; V was cut back by 4 bases and J by 0 bases. The CDR3 loop reads CASSLEVPGLAASGSSYEQYF. CDR3 bases: TGCGCCAGCAGCCTAGAGGTTCCGGGACTAGCGGCGAGTGGGAGCTCCTACGAGCAGTACTTC.

The chain has TRBV29-1 and TRBJ1-1, with D tentatively TRBD1 (5 bases). V lost 6 bases, J lost 1 base, and 9 bases lay in between. The CDR3 is made up of 12 amino acids. Germline-derived CDR1 and CDR2 are SQVTM and ANQGSEA. This chain's CDR3 is CSVGQGNTEAFF. CDR3 nucleotides: TGCAGCGTGGGCCAGGGGAACACTGAAGCTTTCTTT.

J is TRBJ1-3 and V is TRBV5-1; 7 nucleotides match TRBD1. CDR1 and CDR2 (germline): SGHRS, YFSETQ. The CDR3 length is 18 residues. V lost 0 bases and J lost 2; bases outside the gene matches: 11. CDR3 nucleotide sequence: TGCGCCAGCAGCTTGGTAATGGGGGGACAGCTCGCTGGAAACACCATATATTTT. Amino acid sequence: CASSLVMGGQLAGNTIYF. The complete variable domain, with remaining parts taken from reference TRBV5-1 and TRBJ1-3, reads KAGVTQTPRYLIKTRGQQVTLSCSPISGHRSVSWYQQTPGQGLQFLFEYFSETQRNKGNFPGRFSGRQFSNSRSEMNVSTLELGDSALYLCASSLVMGGQLAGNTIYFGEGSWLTVV.

This chain joins TRBV7-9 and TRBJ1-2, with D possibly matching TRBD1 (5 bases). There are 13 residues in the CDR3. V lost 8 bases to trimming and J lost 8 bases, with 18 bases between them. From germline, CDR1 is SEHNR and CDR2 FQNEAQ (reference sequence). This CDR3 is CASDYTGVLGYTF. DNA for the CDR3: TGTGCCAGCGATTATACAGGCGTGTTAGGCTACACCTTC.

V usage is TRBV2 and J usage is TRBJ1-1; possibly TRBD1 for D (5 bases). Between the trimmed V and J ends, which lost 7 bases and 1 base, there was a span of 19 bases. Germline assignment: CDR1 SNHLY and CDR2 FYNNEI. This CDR3 has 16 residues. CDR3 sequence reads: CASKPGGGATNTEAFF. In nucleotides, the CDR3 is TGTGCCAGCAAGCCGGGGGGAGGGGCGACGAACACTGAAGCTTTCTTT.

The sample holds one count of this clone. The rearrangement joins TRBV5-1 to TRBJ2-3; D not certain. Germline CDR1 is SGHRS and CDR2 is YFSETQ. Trimming stripped 2 bases from V and 3 bases from J, with 7 bases between. This CDR3 is 13 amino acids long. The CDR3: CASSLLRTDTQYF. The CDR3, as DNA: TGCGCCAGCAGCTTACTACGTACAGATACGCAGTATTTT.

The chain's CDR3 is CASSATGRGNEKLFF. CDR3 DNA sequence: TGTGCCAGCAGCGCCACAGGGCGGGGGAATGAAAAACTGTTTTTT. The J gene is TRBJ1-4, the V gene TRBV7-6; TRBD1 is a possible D gene (6 bases). V was cut by 5 bases and J by 5 bases, with 15 bases left in between. The germline V gene encodes CDR1 SGHVS and CDR2 FNYEAQ. CDR3 length equals 15 residues.

The rearrangement uses TRBV28 and TRBJ2-3, with TRBD2 matching over 12 bases. In germline, CDR1 is MDHEN, CDR2 SYDVKM. V gave up 7 bases and J gave up 6 bases; unmatched junction bases: 8. This CDR3 region has 15 residues. The CDR3 DNA reads as TGTGCCAGCATCTCTAGCGGGAGGGCCCTCGATACGCAGTATTTT. Residues: CASISSGRALDTQYF.

This clone was detected once. The chain couples TRBV5-1 to TRBJ1-5; 12 bases are a match to TRBD1. The CDR3 has 16 amino acids. The junction had 6 bases not matched to a gene; V was cut back by 2 bases and J by 6 bases. Per the germline V gene, CDR1 is SGHRS and CDR2 is YFSETQ. The CDR3: CASSLGTGGAGQPQHF. The DNA of the CDR3 is TGCGCCAGCAGCTTAGGGACAGGGGGCGCCGGTCAGCCCCAGCATTTT.